This TCR beta chain derives from a study of blood T cell repertoires in COVID-19. Whole-study context: Acute and convalescent COVID-19 samples came from the United States, Italy and Spain.

V shed 1 base, J shed 7 bases, and the junction held 14 bases outside the gene matches. There are 17 residues in the CDR3. Per the germline V gene, CDR1 is SGHTA and CDR2 is FQGNSA. Clones were sequenced by immunoSEQ multiplex PCR, and TCRdb holds only the in-frame ones, with some missing. The table lists 200,000 to 250,000 clones, around four fifths of them singletons. V is TRBV7-2 and J is TRBJ2-5, with 8 bases aligning to TRBD2. This sequence originates from a man younger than 45 with active or convalescent COVID-19. The sample taken for sequencing was peripheral blood. The CDR3 reads CASSLDLREVGFGTQYF. The CDR3 coding sequence is TGTGCCAGCAGCTTAGATCTGCGGGAGGTCGGGTTTGGGACCCAGTACTTC. Supplemented by reference TRBV7-2 and TRBJ2-5, the full variable domain reads GAGVSQSPSNKVTEKGKDVELRCDPISGHTALYWYRQSLGQGLEFLIYFQGNSAPDKSGLPSDRFSAERTGGSVSTLTIQRTQQEDSAVYLCASSLDLREVGFGTQYFGPGTRLLVL.